The T cell receptor (beta chain) described here comes from a study of T cell repertoires in cytomegalovirus infection. Study as a whole: Indications of both CMV infection and matching HLA type were provided by public TCR beta signatures.

Study results and caveats: Predominance within the ex vivo response was attributable to HLA-C-restricted CMV-specific TCR beta clonotypes.

Regarding this clonotype: The antigen is undetermined.

TCRdb called the reads again in MiXCR, with one record for every CDR3 protein. The table has approximately 1,000,000 distinct CDR3 sequences, approximately 31% seen once. This TCR was recovered from a human donor in good health (CMV status not recorded). Some clones in this sample may be carry-over from other donors' samples. The specimen was cultured CD8+ T cells from PBMCs, collected from culture after CMV antigen stimulation.

For the CDR3, the DNA is TGTGCCAGCAGTGAACGGCCCCACCTTCTCTCTTATAGCTCCTACGAGCAGTACGTC. Residues: CASSERPHLLSYSSYEQYV. The rearrangement joins TRBV6-1 to TRBJ2-7, with D unresolved. Germline CDR1 is MNHNS and CDR2 is SASEGT. Deletions cut 2 bases from V and 0 bases from J, with 23 bases between. This CDR3 has 19 residues.